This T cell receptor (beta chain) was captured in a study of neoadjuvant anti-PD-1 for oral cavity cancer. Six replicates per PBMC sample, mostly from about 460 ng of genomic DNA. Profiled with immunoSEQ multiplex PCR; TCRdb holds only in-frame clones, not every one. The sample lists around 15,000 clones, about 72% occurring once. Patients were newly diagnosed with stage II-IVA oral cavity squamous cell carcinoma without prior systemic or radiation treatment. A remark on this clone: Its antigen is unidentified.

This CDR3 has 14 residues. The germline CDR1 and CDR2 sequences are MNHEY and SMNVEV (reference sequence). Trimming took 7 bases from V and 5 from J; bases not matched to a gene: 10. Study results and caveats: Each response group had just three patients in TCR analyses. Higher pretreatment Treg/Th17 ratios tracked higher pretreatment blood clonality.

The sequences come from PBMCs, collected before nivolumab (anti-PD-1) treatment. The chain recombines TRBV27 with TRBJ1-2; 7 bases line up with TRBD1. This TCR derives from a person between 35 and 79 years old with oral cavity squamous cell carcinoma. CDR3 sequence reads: CASKGGDRLYGYTF. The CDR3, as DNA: TGTGCCAGCAAAGGGGGCGACAGGCTATATGGCTACACCTTC.